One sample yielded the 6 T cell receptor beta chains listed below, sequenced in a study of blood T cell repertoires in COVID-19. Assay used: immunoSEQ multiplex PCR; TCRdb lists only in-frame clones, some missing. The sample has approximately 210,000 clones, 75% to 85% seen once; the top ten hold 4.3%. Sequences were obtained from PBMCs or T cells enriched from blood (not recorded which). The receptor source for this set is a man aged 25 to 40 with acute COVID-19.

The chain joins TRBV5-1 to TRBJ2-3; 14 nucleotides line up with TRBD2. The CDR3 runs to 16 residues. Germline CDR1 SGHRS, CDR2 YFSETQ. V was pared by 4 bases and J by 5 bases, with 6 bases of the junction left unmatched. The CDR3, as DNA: TGCGCCAGCAGCGCGGGACTAGCGGGGGTAGAAGATACGCAGTATTTT. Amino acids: CASSAGLAGVEDTQYF.

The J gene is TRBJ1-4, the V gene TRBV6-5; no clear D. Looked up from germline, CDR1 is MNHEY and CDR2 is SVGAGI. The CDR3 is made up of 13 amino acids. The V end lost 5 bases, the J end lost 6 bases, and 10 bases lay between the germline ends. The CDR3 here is CASSHGVDEKLFF. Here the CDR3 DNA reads TGTGCCAGCAGTCACGGGGTAGATGAAAAACTGTTTTTT.

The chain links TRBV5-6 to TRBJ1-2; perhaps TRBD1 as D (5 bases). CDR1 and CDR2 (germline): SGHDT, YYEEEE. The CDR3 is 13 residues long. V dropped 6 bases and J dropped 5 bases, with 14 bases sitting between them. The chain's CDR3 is CASKRDSLYGYTF. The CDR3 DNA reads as TGTGCCAGCAAGCGAGACAGCCTTTATGGCTACACCTTC.

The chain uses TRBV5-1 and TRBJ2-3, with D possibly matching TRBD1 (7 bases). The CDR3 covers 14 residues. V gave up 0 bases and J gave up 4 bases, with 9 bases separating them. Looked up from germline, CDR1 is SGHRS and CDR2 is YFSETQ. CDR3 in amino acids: CASSLGRGADTQYF. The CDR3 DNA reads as TGCGCCAGCAGCTTGGGCAGGGGGGCAGATACGCAGTATTTT.

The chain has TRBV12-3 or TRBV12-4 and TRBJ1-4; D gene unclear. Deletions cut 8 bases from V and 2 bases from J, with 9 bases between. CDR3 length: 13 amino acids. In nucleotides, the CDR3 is TGTGCCAGCGCCGGTGTGACTAATGAAAAACTGTTTTTT. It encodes CASAGVTNEKLFF.

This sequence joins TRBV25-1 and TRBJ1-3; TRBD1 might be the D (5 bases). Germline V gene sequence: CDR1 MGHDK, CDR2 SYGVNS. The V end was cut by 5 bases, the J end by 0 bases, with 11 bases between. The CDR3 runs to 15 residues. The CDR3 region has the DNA TGTGCCAGCAGTAGCGGGGACGGCTCTGGAAACACCATATATTTT. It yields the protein CASSSGDGSGNTIYF.